This TCR beta chain was sequenced during a study of immune evolution from preneoplasia to lung adenocarcinoma. Produced via immunoSEQ multiplex PCR; TCRdb's table is partial and in-frame only. The table lists over 30,000 clones, 60% to 75% of them singletons. By proportion, this clone is medium-sized (0.01 to 0.1%). V shed 8 bases and J shed 0 bases, with 13 bases lying between them. The CDR3 extends over 14 amino acids. CDR1 WSHSY and CDR2 SAAADI come from the germline V gene. This chain links TRBV10-2 with TRBJ1-1; possibly TRBD1 for D (6 bases). The receptor comes from a person aged 55 to 75 with lung adenocarcinoma. Sequenced input: FFPE invasive lung adenocarcinoma tissue. DNA for the CDR3: TGCGCCAGCGGACGAGGACAGATGAACACTGAAGCTTTCTTT. Its protein product is CASGRGQMNTEAFF.